This T cell receptor beta chain was found in a study of long-term antiretroviral therapy in people with HIV. Overall study findings and caveats: In samples taken after ART, diversity increased but remained below transplant donor control levels.

With respect to this clone: The antigen is undetermined.

The CDR3 sequence is 15 residues long. CDR1 is SGHRS, CDR2 YFSETQ, per germline. J was trimmed by 4 bases and V by 0 bases; bases with no gene match: 2. It was version v3.0 of the immunoSEQ assay that was run at survey level. The method was immunoSEQ multiplex PCR; TCRdb's version includes in-frame clones alone and lacks a portion of them. The data contain around 30,000 clones, around 89% of them singletons. This chain joins TRBV5-1 and TRBJ2-2; 8 positions match TRBD1. The sequences come from unsorted PBMCs, collected 0.5 years after starting antiretroviral therapy. This TCR was recovered from a woman between 18 and 29 years old with HIV. CDR3 nucleotides: TGCGCCAGCAGCTTGGGGACAGGGCCCACCGGGGAGCTGTTTTTT. This encodes CASSLGTGPTGELFF.